The text below deals with one T cell receptor (beta chain). This sample was included in a study of cytomegalovirus exposure and HLA in healthy donors. Sequenced by immunoSEQ multiplex PCR; TCRdb stores in-frame clones only, minus some. The sample carries 150,000 to 200,000 clones, more than 75% recorded once. The sequenced sample consisted of PBMCs. The receptor comes from a man younger than 35 in good health and CMV-seropositive.

CDR3 bases: TGTGCCAGCAGCTCTCGACTAGCGGGAGGGCCAGGAACAGATACGCAGTATTTT. Protein product: CASSSRLAGGPGTDTQYF. The V gene is TRBV9, the J gene TRBJ2-3; 14 nucleotides line up with TRBD2. Germline CDR1 SGDLS, CDR2 YYNGEE. This CDR3 has 18 amino acids. The ends lost 4 bases at V and 3 bases at J; junction bases unmatched: 10.